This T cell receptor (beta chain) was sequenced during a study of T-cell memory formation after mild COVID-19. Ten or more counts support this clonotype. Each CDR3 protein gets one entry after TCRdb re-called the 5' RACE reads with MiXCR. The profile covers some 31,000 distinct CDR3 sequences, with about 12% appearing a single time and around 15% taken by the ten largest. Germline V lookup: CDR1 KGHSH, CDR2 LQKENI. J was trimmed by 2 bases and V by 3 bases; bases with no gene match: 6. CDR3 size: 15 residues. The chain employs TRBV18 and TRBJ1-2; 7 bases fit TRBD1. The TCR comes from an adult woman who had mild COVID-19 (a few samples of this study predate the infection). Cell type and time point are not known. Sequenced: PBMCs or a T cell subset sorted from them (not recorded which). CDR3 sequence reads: CASSPIGQVNYGYTF. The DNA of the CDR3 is TGTGCCAGCTCACCGATTGGACAGGTCAACTATGGCTACACCTTC.